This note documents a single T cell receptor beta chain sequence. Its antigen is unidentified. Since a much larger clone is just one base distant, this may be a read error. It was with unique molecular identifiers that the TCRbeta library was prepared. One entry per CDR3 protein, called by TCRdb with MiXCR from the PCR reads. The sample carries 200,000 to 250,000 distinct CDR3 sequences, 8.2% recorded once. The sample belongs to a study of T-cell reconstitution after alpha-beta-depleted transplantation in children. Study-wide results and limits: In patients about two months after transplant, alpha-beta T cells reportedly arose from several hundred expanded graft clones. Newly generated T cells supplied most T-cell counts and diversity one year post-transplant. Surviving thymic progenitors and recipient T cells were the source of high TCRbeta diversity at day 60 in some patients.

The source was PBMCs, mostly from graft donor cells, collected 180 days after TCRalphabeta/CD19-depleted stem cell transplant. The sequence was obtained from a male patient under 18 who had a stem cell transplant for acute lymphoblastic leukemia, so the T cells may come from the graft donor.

The CDR3 loop reads CSAMWIGSEQYF. The CDR3 DNA reads as TGCAGCGCTATGTGGATCGGAAGCGAGCAGTACTTC. The chain employs TRBV29-1 and TRBJ2-7; D uncertain. Germline lookup yields CDR1 SQVTM and CDR2 ANQGSEA. Trimming cost V 7 bases and J 6 bases, with 16 bases left between them. CDR3 length equals 12 residues.